This TCR beta chain is drawn from a study of cytomegalovirus exposure and HLA in healthy donors. Points from the study as a whole: A few CMV-associated chains proved CMV antigen-specific in vitro. Apart from CMV serostatus, no immune exposure information was available. Reportedly, a later analysis found an Asian-associated ancestry cluster had fewer N-insertions than the roughly 670-donor mean.

The donors (healthy individuals) were bone marrow donors. Germline V CDR1 and CDR2: SGHRS, YFSETQ. The CDR3 consists of 17 residues. Unmatched junction bases numbered 12, after V lost 3 bases and J lost 4 bases. Points on this clone: What it binds is unknown.

The PCR was carried out with 60 Vbeta primers and 13 Jbeta primers. Method: immunoSEQ multiplex PCR; TCRdb's copy keeps in-frame clones and lacks some. The table records roughly 120,000 clones, approximately 82% of them present only once. The chain carries TRBV5-1 and TRBJ1-1; 10 nucleotides agree with TRBD1. The source of this sequence is a man aged 25 to 40 in good health and CMV-seropositive. The sample consisted of PBMCs. The CDR3 DNA reads as TGCGCCAGCAGCTGGGACAGACAGGGGGCGCAGGGCACTGAAGCTTTCTTT. This encodes CASSWDRQGAQGTEAFF. Full variable domain (remainder filled in from reference TRBV5-1 and TRBJ1-1): KAGVTQTPRYLIKTRGQQVTLSCSPISGHRSVSWYQQTPGQGLQFLFEYFSETQRNKGNFPGRFSGRQFSNSRSEMNVSTLELGDSALYLCASSWDRQGAQGTEAFFGQGTRLTVV.